The 13 T cell receptor beta chains below were found in one sample sequenced in a study of shared clonotypes between healthy human individuals. Assay: immunoSEQ multiplex PCR; the TCRdb copy retains only in-frame clones and omits some. The sample yields about 1.1 million clones, more than 75% seen once. The sample comprised memory CD4+ T cells from PBMCs. Subset given: CD45RA-negative fraction. All receptors come from a young man in good health. Some clones in this sample may be carry-over from other donors' samples.

Note on this clone: An end of the junction differs from the germline gene, which may be a read error. The V gene is TRBV28, the J gene TRBJ1-1; D not certain. Germline CDR1 MDHEN, CDR2 SYDVKM. This CDR3 contains 13 residues. The CDR3 coding sequence is TGTGCCAGCAGTTTTACCGCCCAGGCCAACTTTATCTTT. Amino acids: CASSFTAQANFIF.

This clone was recorded at least ten times. Other DNA sequences of this sample code for an identical CDR3. The genes are TRBV4-3 and TRBJ2-3; no clear D gene. The CDR3 sequence is 14 residues long. Trimming pared 0 bases from V and 0 bases from J, leaving 4 bases between. Germline CDR1 is LGHNA and CDR2 is YSLEER. CDR3 sequence (DNA): TGCGCCAGCAGCCAAGATATCAGCACAGATACGCAGTATTTT. The encoded protein is CASSQDISTDTQYF.

The chain recombines TRBV30 with TRBJ2-1; 7 nucleotides match TRBD1. Germline-derived CDR1 and CDR2 are GTSNPN and SVGIG (reference sequence). The CDR3 runs to 12 residues. The CDR3 sequence: CAGDRVYNEQFF. CDR3 nucleotides: TGTGCTGGAGACAGGGTATACAATGAGCAGTTCTTC.

The chain joins TRBV6-8 to TRBJ1-5; 8 positions agree with TRBD1. This CDR3 has 16 amino acids. V shed 3 bases and J 2 bases; nucleotides not matched to a gene: 6. Germline CDR1 reads MNHGY; CDR2 reads SAAAGT. The CDR3 region is CASSYGQGGGNQPQHF. CDR3 bases: TGTGCCAGCAGTTATGGACAGGGCGGGGGCAATCAGCCCCAGCATTTT.

DNA for the CDR3: TGTGCCACCAGCAGAGACAGGGTCGAGACTGAAAAACTGTTTTTT. Its translation: CATSRDRVETEKLFF. The J gene is TRBJ1-4, the V gene TRBV15, with D perhaps matching TRBD1 (5 bases). V dropped 0 bases and J dropped 7 bases, with 12 bases sitting between them. The V gene's germline CDR1 is LNHNV and CDR2 YYDKDF (reference sequence). This CDR3 comprises 15 residues.

The J gene is TRBJ2-7, the V gene TRBV6-5; D is tentatively TRBD1 or TRBD2 (5 bases each). V was shortened by 5 bases and J by 4 bases, with 15 bases between the two germline ends. Germline values: CDR1 MNHEY, CDR2 SVGAGI. This CDR3 region has 14 residues. The CDR3 nucleotides are TGTGCCAGCAGTGCTGGGACCGGGCAGTACGAGCAGTACTTC. The encoded protein is CASSAGTGQYEQYF.

This rearrangement joins TRBV7-3 to TRBJ1-1, with 9 bases that match TRBD1. Germline CDR1 and CDR2: SGHTA and FQGTGA. CDR3 length equals 14 residues. V lost 4 bases to trimming and J lost 4 bases; unmatched junction nucleotides: 4. In DNA form, the CDR3 reads TGTGCCAGCAGCTCGAGACAGGGGGTCACTGAAGCTTTCTTT. It codes for CASSSRQGVTEAFF. The variable domain in full, completed from reference TRBV7-3 and TRBJ1-1, reads GAGVSQTPSNKVTEKGKYVELRCDPISGHTALYWYRQSLGQGPEFLIYFQGTGAADDSGLPNDRFFAVRPEGSVSTLKIQRTERGDSAVYLCASSSRQGVTEAFFGQGTRLTVV.

This clone came up once. This chain connects TRBV19 to TRBJ2-3; D is undetermined. Trimming left V 2 bases short and J 2 bases short, with 8 bases between. CDR1 and CDR2 from the germline V gene are LNHDA and SQIVND (reference sequence). The CDR3 consists of 14 residues. CDR3 sequence (DNA): TGTGCCAGTAGTATACTTACAGACACAGATACGCAGTATTTT. It is translated as CASSILTDTDTQYF.

The V and J genes are TRBV27 and TRBJ2-1; the D gene is possibly TRBD1 (6 bases). Germline loops: CDR1 MNHEY, CDR2 SMNVEV (reference sequence). V gave up 1 base and J gave up 7 bases, with 11 bases separating them. The CDR3 has 14 amino acids. CDR3 DNA: TGTGCCAGCAGTTTATATGGCACAGGGAATGAGCAGTTCTTC. This sequence encodes CASSLYGTGNEQFF.

J is TRBJ1-5 and V is TRBV6-5; D unresolved. This CDR3 comprises 12 residues. Per the germline V gene, CDR1 is MNHEY and CDR2 is SVGAGI. V dropped 2 bases and J dropped 9 bases, with 8 bases sitting between them. CDR3 bases: TGTGCCAGCAGTTACCCTGGAGGGCCCCAGCATTTT. This codes for CASSYPGGPQHF.

This clone was seen only a few times. The J gene is TRBJ2-6, the V gene TRBV28, with D tentatively TRBD1 or TRBD2 (7 bases each). This CDR3 comprises 16 residues. Germline-derived CDR1 and CDR2 are MDHEN and SYDVKM. V lost 7 bases and J 0 bases, leaving 13 bases between the germline ends. The CDR3: CASKQGDYSGANVLTF. DNA for the CDR3: TGTGCCAGCAAGCAGGGGGACTACTCTGGGGCCAACGTCCTGACTTTC.

This rearrangement joins TRBV6-1 to TRBJ1-5, with D unclear. CDR3 length equals 15 residues. Deletions cut 2 bases from V and 4 bases from J, with 12 bases between. The germline V gene encodes CDR1 MNHNS and CDR2 SASEGT. The CDR3 spells CASSESAGSNQPQHF. For the CDR3, the DNA is TGTGCCAGCAGTGAATCGGCAGGTTCTAATCAGCCCCAGCATTTT.

This clone was recorded at least ten times. The chain is built from TRBV6-5 and TRBJ1-2; D possibly corresponds to TRBD1 (5 bases). The CDR3 is 16 amino acids. Per the germline V gene, CDR1 is MNHEY and CDR2 is SVGAGI. Trimming left V 2 bases short and J 3 bases short, with 16 bases between. The CDR3 region is CASSYPTPGGDYGYTF. The CDR3 coding sequence is TGTGCCAGCAGTTACCCCACCCCCGGGGGAGACTATGGCTACACCTTC.